This record looks at one T cell receptor beta chain sequence and its context. One end of the junction varies from germline; a read error may be responsible. The CDR3 has 15 amino acids. Through a sample-barcoded 5' primer and a J-beta primer mix, a second PCR was run for 7 to 11 cycles. Via MiXCR, TCRdb re-called the 5' RACE reads, giving one row per CDR3 protein. The sample records over 1,200,000 distinct CDR3 sequences, around 55% being singletons. The data derive from a study of blood T cells in healthy people across ages. Sequencing was done on a sample of blood. The clonotype was recovered from a man younger than 35 in good health. The chain carries TRBV12-3 or TRBV12-4 and TRBJ2-1, with unresolved D. This CDR3 reads CASSLKLEVYNEQFF. The CDR3 DNA reads as TGCGCCAGCAGTTTGAAGCTCGAAGTCTACAATGAGCAGTTCTTC.